The text below deals with one T cell receptor beta chain. What antigen it recognizes has not been identified. Base quality data are lacking; no much larger clone is found one base away. Mismatch repair deficiency was established in every enrolled patient by polymerase chain reaction or immunohistochemistry. Three patients who responded to pembrolizumab therapy underwent TCR sequencing. The phase II trial prospectively tested pembrolizumab PD-1 blockade in advanced mismatch repair-deficient cancers regardless of tissue of origin. Peripheral blood T cell samples were serially collected before and at multiple times after PD-1 blockade was started. Blood sampling time points were reported as weeks after the first dose of pembrolizumab. This record belongs to a study of PD-1 blockade in mismatch repair-deficient tumors (dated by TCRdb to the late 2010s). Regarding the study in general: The trial enrolled just over 85 consecutive patients with 12 mismatch repair-deficient cancer types between 2013 and 2016, all previously treated and progressing. Tumor-associated T cell clones in the peripheral blood of patients responding to PD-1 blockade were tracked using deep sequencing of TCR CDR3 regions.

The germline V gene (reference sequence) gives CDR1 as PRHDT and CDR2 as FYEKMQ. The CDR3 starts with the cysteine, ends with the phenylalanine, and has 14 residues. Just the 42-base CDR3 DNA is kept, in frame starting at base 1. From V the trimming removes 5 bases and from J it removes 6 bases, while the gene matches leave 6 bases of the junction unaccounted for. Library creation used the immunoSEQ multiplex PCR assay. TCRdb provides this immuneACCESS table in a form limited to in-frame rearrangements. Some clones are lacking; in checked studies, under half of them reflect an unresolved V gene, and why the rest are absent is not known. For this sample there are about 100,000 clones; over 65% appear just once. The ten largest make up approximately 6.7% of the sample. Results the study describes overall, beyond this receptor: Rapid expansion after pembrolizumab followed by contraction, generally before radiologic responses, was shown by tumor-resident clones, which were often undetectable in blood before treatment.

The source of this sequence is an adult with mismatch repair-deficient cancer. The chain joins TRBV13 to TRBJ2-2, with 7 bases aligning to TRBD2. This specimen was peripheral blood, taken approximately 35 weeks after starting pembrolizumab. The DNA sequence is given as TGTGCCAGCAGCCGGGACTACCTAGCCGGGGAGCTGTTTTTT. Translation gives CASSRDYLAGELFF. With the rest looked up from the reference TRBV13 and TRBJ2-2 genes rather than sequenced, the full variable domain is AAGVIQSPRHLIKEKRETATLKCYPIPRHDTVYWYQQGPGQDPQFLISFYEKMQSDKGSIPDRFSAQQFSDYHSELNMSSLELGDSALYFCASSRDYLAGELFFGEGSRLTVL.